This T cell receptor beta chain appears in the sequencing data of a study of OX40 agonist ivuxolimab in advanced cancers. CDR3 length equals 15 residues. Trimming removed 2 bases from V and 2 bases from J, with 10 bases in between. CDR1 is MNHEY, CDR2 SVGAGI, per germline. Baseline, cycle 4 day 1, and cycle 7 day 1 were the blood sampling points. TCRdb's copy holds only in-frame clones and misses some; the assay was immunoSEQ multiplex PCR. The repertoire has over 25,000 clones, 82% of them found once; the top ten carry about 20%. Material: CD4+ or CD8+ T cells sorted from blood, obtained in a trial of the OX40 agonist ivuxolimab. The sequence came from an adult with an advanced solid tumor such as melanoma, head and neck, liver or kidney cancer. J is TRBJ2-1 and V is TRBV6-5; D possibly corresponds to TRBD1 (6 bases). CDR3 sequence: CASSYMRDTYNEQFF. The DNA for the CDR3 is TGTGCCAGCAGTTACATGAGGGACACCTACAATGAGCAGTTCTTC.